Listed below are T cell receptor beta chains from one sample, sequenced in a study of identical twins. TCRdb passed the 5' RACE reads through MiXCR, listing each CDR3 protein once. This sample carries about 660,000 distinct CDR3 sequences, 8.5% to 9.5% of them seen once, and the ten largest clones take roughly 0.97%. This sample also appeared in a second study, on yellow fever vaccine responses in identical twins.

Source material: PBMCs. The receptors derive from a woman aged 18-29 years in good health. CDR3s include the opening cysteine and the closing phenylalanine or tryptophan. Each record gives: D gene, V gene, clone size, J gene, CDR3 protein, CDR3 DNA. The D gene is left open where the match is weak. Size is stated for part of the rows, as once, few or many counts, or as a class when the clone is expanded.

>NA|TRBV14|NA|TRBJ1-2
CASSQVAVTDYGYTF
TGTGCCAGCAGCCAAGTTGCAGTCACCGACTATGGCTACACCTTC
>TRBD1|TRBV5-1|NA|TRBJ2-2
CASSTGTGKHTGELFF
TGCGCCAGCAGCACTGGGACAGGGAAGCACACCGGGGAGCTGTTTTTT
>NA|TRBV10-3|few|TRBJ2-3
CAISEMYTDTQYF
TGTGCCATCAGTGAGATGTACACAGATACGCAGTATTTT
>NA|TRBV19|few|TRBJ2-1
CASSIIEGNEQFF
TGTGCCAGTAGTATTATCGAGGGCAATGAGCAGTTCTTC
>TRBD1|TRBV5-1|many|TRBJ2-7
CASSYAVDREKYEQYF
TGCGCCAGCAGCTACGCCGTAGACAGGGAAAAGTACGAGCAGTACTTC
>NA|TRBV7-7|NA|TRBJ2-5
CASSVKAGQETQYF
TGTGCTAGCAGTGTAAAAGCAGGGCAGGAGACCCAGTACTTC
>NA|TRBV3-1|many|TRBJ1-6
CASSQVNSPLHF
TGTGCCAGCAGCCAAGTAAATTCACCCCTCCACTTT
>NA|TRBV20-1|few|TRBJ2-5
CSDRAQGRETQYF
TGCAGTGATAGAGCTCAGGGAAGAGAGACCCAGTACTTC
>NA|TRBV5-1|NA|TRBJ2-1
CASSPEPRYEQFF
TGCGCCAGCAGCCCTGAACCGAGGTATGAGCAGTTCTTC
>NA|TRBV29-1|many|TRBJ2-1
CSGGDTGTNGHEQFF
TGCAGCGGCGGGGACACAGGGACCAACGGACATGAGCAGTTCTTC
>TRBD2|TRBV7-2|few|TRBJ2-2
CASSETSGVTGELFF
TGTGCCAGCAGCGAGACTAGCGGAGTTACCGGGGAGCTGTTTTTT
>TRBD1|TRBV5-1|many|TRBJ1-6
CASSFRDSNNSPLHF
TGCGCCAGCAGCTTTCGGGACAGCAATAATTCACCCCTCCACTTT
>TRBD1|TRBV6-5|NA|TRBJ2-3
CASSYLGQGSDTQYF
TGTGCCAGCAGTTACCTGGGACAGGGTTCAGATACGCAGTATTTT
>NA|TRBV6-2/TRBV6-3|few|TRBJ2-7
CASSPRVRPDEQYF
TGTGCCAGCAGTCCCCGTGTCAGACCCGACGAGCAGTACTTC
>NA|TRBV20-1|few|TRBJ1-1
CSARATGTAFF
TGCAGTGCTAGAGCTACAGGGACAGCTTTCTTT
>TRBD1|TRBV19|NA|TRBJ1-1
CASSPGQGAEAFF
TGTGCCAGTAGTCCGGGACAGGGTGCTGAAGCTTTCTTT
>NA|TRBV9|few|TRBJ2-7
CASSPIGGYEQYF
TGTGCCAGCAGCCCCATTGGGGGCTACGAGCAGTACTTC
>TRBD1|TRBV20-1|many|TRBJ2-1
CSAPTGQGYYNEQFF
TGCAGTGCCCCAACCGGACAGGGCTACTACAATGAGCAGTTCTTC
>NA|TRBV12-3/TRBV12-4|few|TRBJ2-7
CASSWGVSNEQYF
TGTGCCAGCAGTTGGGGGGTCTCCAACGAGCAGTACTTC
>NA|TRBV29-1|few|TRBJ1-4
CSVAQGLGEKLFF
TGCAGCGTTGCTCAGGGCTTGGGTGAAAAACTGTTTTTT
>TRBD1|TRBV10-3|NA|TRBJ1-4
CAISGPGQGRSF
TGTGCCATCAGTGGCCCGGGACAGGGGCGTAGTTTT
>NA|TRBV3-1|few|TRBJ2-1
CASSQGWAGPGFF
TGTGCCAGCAGCCAAGGTTGGGCAGGCCCGGGGTTCTTC
>TRBD1|TRBV6-1|NA|TRBJ2-7
CATEFTGTGIYEQYF
TGTGCCACCGAATTCACCGGGACAGGGATCTACGAGCAGTACTTC
>TRBD1|TRBV6-1|many|TRBJ2-2
CASSGQGGAGELFF
TGTGCCAGCAGCGGACAGGGTGGAGCCGGGGAGCTGTTTTTT
>NA|TRBV5-6|few|TRBJ2-2
CASSLPGPGELFF
TGTGCCAGCAGCTTACCAGGCCCCGGGGAGCTGTTTTTT
>TRBD2|TRBV9|few|TRBJ2-3
CASSLQSGESTDTQYF
TGTGCCAGCAGCCTTCAAAGCGGGGAGAGCACAGATACGCAGTATTTT
>NA|TRBV9|few|TRBJ2-7
CASSVTQGAYEQYF
TGTGCCAGCAGCGTAACCCAGGGTGCCTACGAGCAGTACTTC
>NA|TRBV4-3|NA|TRBJ2-1
CASSQEDSSHYNEQFF
TGCGCCAGCAGCCAAGAGGACAGCTCTCACTACAATGAGCAGTTCTTC
>NA|TRBV9|NA|TRBJ2-1
CASSPPVGRHNEQFF
TGTGCCAGCAGCCCTCCGGTAGGCAGACACAATGAGCAGTTCTTC
>TRBD1|TRBV28|many|TRBJ2-7
CATSGGGQGRYEQYF
TGTGCCACCTCCGGAGGGGGACAGGGCAGGTACGAGCAGTACTTC
>NA|TRBV2|NA|TRBJ2-7
CASSDGLGGHEQYF
TGTGCCAGCAGCGACGGGTTGGGGGGCCACGAGCAGTACTTC
>TRBD1|TRBV6-5|NA|TRBJ1-2
CASSYYQGANGYTF
TGTGCCAGCAGTTACTATCAGGGGGCGAATGGCTACACCTTC
>NA|TRBV7-7|few|TRBJ2-5
CASSLARAEETQYF
TGTGCTAGCAGCTTAGCTAGGGCAGAGGAGACCCAGTACTTC
>TRBD2|TRBV20-1|NA|TRBJ2-3
CSASSGGATDTQYF
TGCAGTGCTAGTAGCGGGGGGGCCACAGATACGCAGTATTTT
>NA|TRBV29-1|many|TRBJ1-2
CSVKGTGLYGYTF
TGCAGCGTTAAGGGGACTGGGCTCTATGGCTACACCTTC
>TRBD1|TRBV7-2|few|TRBJ2-1
CASSQRGGQGLYNEQFF
TGTGCCAGCAGTCAAAGGGGGGGACAGGGTCTCTACAATGAGCAGTTCTTC
>NA|TRBV6-6|few|TRBJ2-7
CASTDTSYEQYF
TGTGCCAGCACGGACACCTCCTACGAGCAGTACTTC
>NA|TRBV21-1|many|TRBJ1-1
CASSKMDREAGNTEAFF
TGTGCCAGCAGCAAAATGGACCGAGAGGCGGGTAACACTGAAGCTTTCTTT
>TRBD2|TRBV9|NA|TRBJ2-2
CASSVDSGLNTGELFF
TGTGCCAGCAGCGTGGATAGCGGGTTGAACACCGGGGAGCTGTTTTTT
>NA|TRBV6-2/TRBV6-3|few|TRBJ2-3
CASSYSLGPSTDTQYF
TGTGCCAGCAGTTACTCCCTGGGCCCAAGCACAGATACGCAGTATTTT
>NA|TRBV20-1|NA|TRBJ2-3
CSARDVESTDTQYF
TGCAGTGCTAGAGATGTAGAGAGCACAGATACGCAGTATTTT
>NA|TRBV7-6|many|TRBJ1-4
CASAGGGEKLFF
TGTGCCAGCGCTGGGGGGGGAGAAAAACTGTTTTTT
>NA|TRBV4-3|few|TRBJ2-5
CASSQVVGPKGETQYF
TGCGCCAGCAGCCAAGTGGTGGGACCCAAGGGAGAGACCCAGTACTTC
>TRBD1|TRBV6-1|NA|TRBJ2-3
CATEIGQGGTDTQYF
TGTGCCACCGAGATAGGACAGGGTGGGACAGATACGCAGTATTTT
>TRBD1|TRBV7-6|NA|TRBJ1-2
CASSLAAGGLVYGYTF
TGTGCCAGCAGCTTAGCCGCAGGGGGCTTAGTCTATGGCTACACCTTC
>TRBD2|TRBV4-1|many|TRBJ2-1
CASSQRTSGMKGEQFF
TGCGCCAGCAGCCAAAGGACTAGCGGGATGAAAGGCGAGCAGTTCTTC
>TRBD1|TRBV27|few|TRBJ2-7
CASSRRDRDYEQYF
TGTGCCAGCAGTCGCCGGGACAGGGACTACGAGCAGTACTTC
>TRBD2|TRBV5-1|many|TRBJ2-1
CASSSTSGGNEQFF
TGCGCCAGCAGCAGTACTAGCGGGGGCAATGAGCAGTTCTTC
>TRBD2|TRBV20-1|few|TRBJ2-1
CSAHAGVYNEQFF
TGCAGTGCTCACGCGGGGGTTTACAATGAGCAGTTCTTC
>NA|TRBV7-9|few|TRBJ2-7
CASSFAQGPTGSHEQYF
TGTGCCAGCAGCTTTGCCCAGGGGCCGACCGGGAGCCACGAGCAGTACTTC